Following are 6 T cell receptor beta chains from one sample sequenced in a study of vaccination and CD4 T cells after COVID-19. As to treatment: roughly 10-day PBMC culture with coronavirus spike peptide pools or control peptides (ViraFEST assay). Cultured CD4+ T cells had their DNA profiled by the Oncomine TCR Beta short-read assay. A single record per CDR3 protein comes from TCRdb applying MiXCR to the PCR reads. The repertoire holds about 16,000 distinct CDR3 sequences, with roughly 56% as singletons. What these receptors recognize is not known. The specimen sequenced was CD4+ T cells from blood, cultured in vitro. The receptor set was obtained from a human donor who had recovered from COVID-19.

This chain connects TRBV20-1 to TRBJ2-1; 12 nucleotides line up with TRBD2. The CDR3 totals 14 residues. Looked up from germline, CDR1 is DFQATT and CDR2 is SNEGSKA (reference sequence). J lost 6 bases, V lost 3 bases, and 3 bases had no gene match. The CDR3: CSARRLAGANEQFF. The CDR3 nucleotides are TGCAGTGCTAGGCGACTAGCGGGAGCCAATGAGCAGTTCTTC.

The gene calls are TRBV15 and TRBJ2-1; D unresolved. Germline CDR1 LNHNV, CDR2 YYDKDF (reference sequence). V lost 2 bases and J lost 8, with 19 bases in between. The CDR3 covers 16 residues. The CDR3 loop is CATSRTTHSFLDEQFF. The CDR3 DNA is TGTGCCACCAGCAGAACCACCCACTCCTTCCTAGATGAGCAGTTCTTC.

The genes are TRBV7-9 and TRBJ2-1; D is undetermined. The CDR3 has 14 amino acids. The germline CDR1 and CDR2 sequences are SEHNR and FQNEAQ (reference sequence). V lost 4 bases, J lost 4 bases, and 11 bases lay in between. CDR3 DNA sequence: TGTGCCAGCAGCTCGGAACTTGATTACAATGAGCAGTTCTTC. Its protein product is CASSSELDYNEQFF.

The V and J genes are TRBV24-1 and TRBJ1-4; D may be TRBD1 (6 bases). The CDR3 contains 15 residues. CDR1 KGHDR and CDR2 SFDVKD come from the germline V gene. The germline V and J ends were trimmed by 3 bases and 8 bases, with 15 bases remaining between them. DNA for the CDR3: TGTGCCACCAGTGATCCCAGGGGCGCGGGGGAAAAACTGTTTTTT. As protein: CATSDPRGAGEKLFF.

The V call is TRBV6-1, the J call TRBJ1-2; 9 bases are a match to TRBD1. In germline, CDR1 is MNHNS, CDR2 SASEGT. Germline trimming cut 2 bases from V and 5 bases from J; bases unmatched to any gene: 9. The CDR3 has 16 amino acids. The CDR3, as DNA: TGTGCCAGCAGTGAATGGGACAGGGTTAGTCGGTATGGCTACACCTTC. Translated, it gives CASSEWDRVSRYGYTF.

The chain recombines TRBV5-4 with TRBJ1-1; 10 bases are a match to TRBD1. Germline V lookup: CDR1 SGHNT, CDR2 YYREEE (reference sequence). There are 15 residues in the CDR3. Trimming took 3 bases from V and 5 from J; bases not matched to a gene: 7. DNA for the CDR3: TGTGCCAGCAGCTGGGGGACAGGGGCCCGAACTGAAGCTTTCTTT. It encodes CASSWGTGARTEAFF. Complete variable domain (other parts from reference TRBV5-4 and TRBJ1-1): ETGVTQSPTHLIKTRGQQVTLRCSSQSGHNTVSWYQQALGQGPQFIFQYYREEENGRGNFPPRFSGLQFPNYSSELNVNALELDDSALYLCASSWGTGARTEAFFGQGTRLTVV.